This TCR beta chain was obtained from a study of Ad26.COV2.S vaccination and SARS-CoV-2 variants. Study context: Intramuscular Ad26.COV2.S doses were given once or twice, 56 days apart.

Using immunoSEQ multiplex PCR, the repertoire was profiled, and TCRdb retains in-frame clones only, with some absent. The sample contains some 340,000 clones, about 86% of which appear only once. CDR3 size: 12 residues. With 0 bases removed from V and 5 bases from J, the gap between germline ends came to 4 bases. Germline values: CDR1 SNHLY, CDR2 FYNNEI. Documented treatment: 19 received Ad26.COV2.S at low or high dose, single or two shots; roughly five received placebo; per-sample allocation not given. On day 63 after the first injection, vaccine and placebo recipients gave samples. V and J are TRBV2 and TRBJ2-5; unclear D gene. Sequenced here: peripheral blood, sampled in a trial of Ad26.COV2.S vaccine versus placebo. The origin of this receptor is a person aged 18 to 59 who received the Ad26.COV2.S COVID-19 vaccine or a placebo. CDR3 protein: CASSEARETQYF. CDR3 nucleotide sequence: TGTGCCAGCAGTGAAGCGCGTGAGACCCAGTACTTC.